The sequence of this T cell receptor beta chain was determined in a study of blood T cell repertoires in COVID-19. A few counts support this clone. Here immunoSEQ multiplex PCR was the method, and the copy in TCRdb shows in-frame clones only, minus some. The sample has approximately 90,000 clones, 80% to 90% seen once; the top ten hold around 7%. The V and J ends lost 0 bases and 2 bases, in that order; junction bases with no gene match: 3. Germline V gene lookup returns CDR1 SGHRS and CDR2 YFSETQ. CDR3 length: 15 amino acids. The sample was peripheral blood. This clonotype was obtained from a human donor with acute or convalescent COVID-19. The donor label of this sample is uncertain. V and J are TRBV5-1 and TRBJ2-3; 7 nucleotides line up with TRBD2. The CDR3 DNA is TGCGCCAGCAGCTTGGTTGCGGGGGACACAGATACGCAGTATTTT. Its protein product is CASSLVAGDTDTQYF.